Below are 18 T cell receptor beta chains sequenced from a single sample in a study of blood T cell repertoires in COVID-19. Clones were sequenced by immunoSEQ multiplex PCR, and TCRdb holds only the in-frame ones, with some missing. The data hold about 240,000 clones, with approximately 80% observed a single time. The sequenced sample was peripheral blood. These receptors came from a woman between 65 and 79 years old with acute or convalescent COVID-19.

The chain couples TRBV29-1 to TRBJ1-2, with TRBD1 matching 7 bases. The CDR3 length is 12 residues. Germline V lookup: CDR1 SQVTM, CDR2 ANQGSEA. Trimming at V came to 5 bases and at J to 4 bases, leaving 4 bases not matched to a gene. The CDR3 DNA follows: TGCAGCGTTCAACAGGGGACCTATGGCTACACCTTC. Its translation is CSVQQGTYGYTF.

The V and J genes are TRBV6-1 and TRBJ1-6; a weak D match, TRBD1 (6 bases). Trimming removed 1 base from V and 10 bases from J, with 14 bases in between. Looked up from germline, CDR1 is MNHNS and CDR2 is SASEGT. The CDR3 totals 15 residues. The DNA of the CDR3 is TGTGCCAGCAGTGAAGGAGGCAGGGGATCATCACCCCTCCACTTT. Translation: CASSEGGRGSSPLHF.

The chain employs TRBV12-3 or TRBV12-4 and TRBJ1-1; D is undetermined. The CDR3 sequence is 12 residues long. V gave up 6 bases and J gave up 8 bases, with 13 bases separating them. CDR3 region: CASRREVWEAFF. As DNA, the CDR3 is TGTGCCAGCAGAAGGGAGGTGTGGGAAGCTTTCTTT.

The chain links TRBV15 to TRBJ1-3, with 7 bases lining up with TRBD1. Germline CDR1 and CDR2: LNHNV and YYDKDF (reference sequence). Germline trimming cut 5 bases from V and 4 bases from J; bases unmatched to any gene: 8. The CDR3 is 15 amino acids. CDR3 nucleotide sequence: TGTGCCACCAGCGGGCTTACAGGGGCAGGAAACACCATATATTTT. This encodes CATSGLTGAGNTIYF.

The chain is built from TRBV5-4 and TRBJ2-2, with unresolved D. V shed 0 bases and J shed 0 bases, with 9 bases lying between them. The germline V gene encodes CDR1 SGHNT and CDR2 YYREEE (reference sequence). The CDR3 extends over 16 amino acids. CDR3 residues: CASSLDLLSNTGELFF. The CDR3 DNA reads as TGTGCCAGCAGCTTGGACCTATTGTCGAACACCGGGGAGCTGTTTTTT.

This clone was found a few times. The chain carries TRBV30 and TRBJ2-4; maybe TRBD2 (7 bases). CDR3 size: 13 residues. From germline, CDR1 is GTSNPN and CDR2 SVGIG (reference sequence). CDR3 nucleotide sequence: TGTGCTGGGGGGGACATAGCCAAAAACATTCAGTACTTC. Translating gives CAGGDIAKNIQYF.

CDR3 sequence (DNA): TGTGCCAGCAGCGCAAAACTTCGGTCGGGGGACGACTATGGCTACACCTTC. Encoded protein: CASSAKLRSGDDYGYTF. J is TRBJ1-2 and V is TRBV7-8; tentative D call: TRBD1 (5 bases). Looked up from germline, CDR1 is SGHVS and CDR2 is FQNEAQ. This CDR3 spans 17 amino acids. V was shortened by 5 bases and J by 3 bases, with 22 bases between the two germline ends. Complete variable domain (other parts from reference TRBV7-8 and TRBJ1-2): GAGVSQSPRYKVAKRGQDVALRCDPISGHVSLFWYQQALGQGPEFLTYFQNEAQLDKSGLPSDRFFAERPEGSVSTLKIQRTQQEDSAVYLCASSAKLRSGDDYGYTFGSGTRLTVV.

This sequence joins TRBV6-1 and TRBJ1-3, with no clear D. CDR3 size: 16 residues. CDR1 and CDR2 (germline): MNHNS, SASEGT. V was shortened by 2 bases and J by 0 bases, with 11 bases between the two germline ends. Written as DNA, the CDR3 is TGTGCCAGCAGTGAATCCGGGGTCACCTCTGGAAACACCATATATTTT. Protein sequence: CASSESGVTSGNTIYF.

The V and J genes are TRBV18 and TRBJ1-1; D call uncertain. Germline V CDR1 and CDR2: KGHSH, LQKENI. The CDR3 contains 15 residues. Trimming cost V 4 bases and J 1 base, with 13 bases left between them. The chain's CDR3 is CASSLKAPGNTEAFF. The CDR3 nucleotides are TGTGCCAGCTCACTCAAAGCCCCAGGGAACACTGAAGCTTTCTTT.

The V gene is TRBV5-1, the J gene TRBJ2-1, with TRBD2 matching 8 bases. J lost 5 bases, V lost 4 bases, and 8 bases had no gene match. Germline CDR1 and CDR2: SGHRS and YFSETQ. This CDR3 has 15 residues. The CDR3 reads CASSVQAGADNEQFF. Here the CDR3 DNA reads TGCGCCAGCAGCGTTCAAGCGGGGGCCGACAATGAGCAGTTCTTC.

This clone was observed at least ten times. The chain links TRBV6-6 to TRBJ1-1, with D uncertain. CDR1 MNHNY and CDR2 SVGAGI come from the germline V gene (reference sequence). V lost 2 bases and J 5 bases, leaving 9 bases between the germline ends. CDR3 length: 13 residues. The chain's CDR3 is CASSYDPGTEAFF. DNA for the CDR3: TGTGCCAGCAGTTACGACCCGGGGACTGAAGCTTTCTTT.

The chain has TRBV15 and TRBJ2-5; D is undetermined. The CDR3 contains 12 residues. The V gene's germline CDR1 is LNHNV and CDR2 YYDKDF (reference sequence). Trimming cost V 5 bases and J 0 bases, with 4 bases left between them. This CDR3 is CATSPYQETQYF. For the CDR3, the DNA is TGTGCCACCAGCCCGTACCAAGAGACCCAGTACTTC.

V usage is TRBV12-5 and J usage is TRBJ1-1, with a tentative D call TRBD1 (6 bases). The V and J ends lost 8 bases and 1 base respectively, with 11 bases between them. Germline CDR1 and CDR2: LGHNT and FRNRAP. CDR3 length: 13 amino acids. This CDR3 reads CASSIQGNTEAFF. Here the CDR3 DNA reads TGTGCTAGTTCTATACAGGGGAACACTGAAGCTTTCTTT. The full variable domain, with the rest looked up from reference TRBV12-5 and TRBJ1-1, is DARVTQTPRHKVTEMGQEVTMRCQPILGHNTVFWYRQTMMQGLELLAYFRNRAPLDDSGMPKDRFSAEMPDATLATLKIQPSEPRDSAVYFCASSIQGNTEAFFGQGTRLTVV.

This clone was recorded only once. The chain is built from TRBV28 and TRBJ1-5, with 9 positions matching TRBD1. The germline V gene encodes CDR1 MDHEN and CDR2 SYDVKM. V lost 2 bases, J lost 1 base, and 0 bases stayed unmatched. This CDR3 has 15 amino acids. This CDR3 is CASSLTGGSNQPQHF. DNA for the CDR3: TGTGCCAGCAGTTTAACAGGGGGCAGCAATCAGCCCCAGCATTTT.

This rearrangement joins TRBV27 to TRBJ2-7; 10 nucleotides align to TRBD1. With V trimmed by 5 bases and J by 2 bases, 6 bases remained unmatched. The germline CDR1 and CDR2 sequences are MNHEY and SMNVEV (reference sequence). The CDR3 totals 15 residues. The CDR3 region has the DNA TGTGCCAGCAGTAAAGGGACAGGGGACACCTACGAGCAGTACTTC. Its translation: CASSKGTGDTYEQYF.

In this sample, this clone turned up once. The rearrangement uses TRBV6-5 and TRBJ2-1; 7 bases map to TRBD2. This CDR3 spans 15 amino acids. CDR1 and CDR2 (germline): MNHEY, SVGAGI. With 2 bases clipped from V and 7 bases from J, the junction kept 8 bases outside the gene matches. The CDR3 DNA sequence: TGTGCCAGCAGTTACCCCGGACTAGTGGGGAATGAGCAGTTCTTC. This gives the protein CASSYPGLVGNEQFF.

The chain combines TRBV6-5 with TRBJ1-5, with TRBD1 matching 9 bases. This CDR3 comprises 15 residues. Germline assignment: CDR1 MNHEY and CDR2 SVGAGI. V shed 2 bases and J 4 bases; nucleotides not matched to a gene: 3. The CDR3 DNA follows: TGTGCCAGCAGTTACAGGACAGGGGTTAATCAGCCCCAGCATTTT. Translating gives CASSYRTGVNQPQHF.

This clone was found a few times. The J gene is TRBJ1-2, the V gene TRBV28, with TRBD1 identical over 7 bases. V lost 4 bases to trimming and J lost 7 bases; unmatched junction nucleotides: 15. Germline V gene sequence: CDR1 MDHEN, CDR2 SYDVKM. The CDR3 totals 16 residues. The chain's CDR3 is CASSSTTGVGLGGYTF. The CDR3 DNA sequence: TGTGCCAGCAGTTCGACCACAGGGGTAGGCTTGGGTGGCTACACCTTC.